Presented here are 25 T cell receptor beta chains from one specimen sequenced in a study of T-cell reconstitution after alpha-beta-depleted transplantation in children. TCRbeta library preparation incorporated unique molecular identifiers. TCRdb ran MiXCR on the PCR reads and lists one entry per CDR3 protein. The sample yields around 800,000 distinct CDR3 sequences, 16% seen once. The sample in question was PBMCs, mostly from graft donor cells, obtained 360 days after TCRalphabeta/CD19-depleted stem cell transplant. These receptors all stem from a male patient younger than 18 who had a stem cell transplant for acute lymphoblastic leukemia, so the T cells may come from the graft donor.

The chain joins TRBV5-5 to TRBJ2-7, with D possibly being TRBD1 (6 bases). This CDR3 comprises 17 residues. Germline V CDR1 and CDR2: SGHKS, YYEKEE (reference sequence). With 1 base removed from V and 0 bases from J, the gap between germline ends came to 17 bases. For the CDR3, the DNA is TGTGCCAGCAGCTTGTTCCGGACAGCAAAATACTCCTACGAGCAGTACTTC. This codes for CASSLFRTAKYSYEQYF. Full variable domain (missing parts from reference TRBV5-5 and TRBJ2-7): DAGVTQSPTHLIKTRGQQVTLRCSPISGHKSVSWYQQVLGQGPQFIFQYYEKEERGRGNFPDRFSARQFPNYSSELNVNALLLGDSALYLCASSLFRTAKYSYEQYFGPGTRLTVT.

This clonotype was recorded many times. The rearrangement links TRBV6-5 to TRBJ1-3; 8 positions agree with TRBD1. Germline lookup yields CDR1 MNHEY and CDR2 SVGAGI. There are 15 residues in the CDR3. V was clipped by 2 bases and J by 4 bases; unmatched bases: 4. In DNA, the CDR3 is TGTGCCAGCAGTTACCAGGGGGCGACCGGAAACACCATATATTTT. Translated, it gives CASSYQGATGNTIYF.

This chain uses TRBV3-1 with TRBJ2-1; TRBD1 aligns across 7 bases. Germline CDR1 LGHDT, CDR2 YNNKEL (reference sequence). V dropped 5 bases and J dropped 1; count of bases not matched to a gene: 11. This CDR3 comprises 17 residues. For the CDR3, the DNA is TGTGCCAGCAGCACACAGGGGTTCGCCTATTCCTACAATGAGCAGTTCTTC. Translation gives CASSTQGFAYSYNEQFF.

V gene TRBV20-1 combines with J gene TRBJ2-7; perhaps TRBD2 as D (5 bases). Between the trimmed V and J ends, which lost 2 bases and 7 bases, there was a span of 18 bases. Germline loops: CDR1 DFQATT, CDR2 SNEGSKA (reference sequence). This CDR3 spans 14 amino acids. Here the CDR3 reads CSARKAGPIGEQYF. The CDR3 nucleotides are TGCAGTGCTAGAAAGGCGGGCCCTATAGGGGAGCAGTACTTC.

This clonotype has more than one count but fewer than ten. This chain joins TRBV6-5 and TRBJ2-7, with D tentatively TRBD1 or TRBD2 (6 bases each). Germline V gene lookup returns CDR1 MNHEY and CDR2 SVGAGI. Trimming removed 0 bases at V and 7 bases at J, with 13 bases between. CDR3 length equals 14 residues. As DNA, the CDR3 is TGTGCCAGCAGTTACTCGAACAGGAGGGGGGAGCAGTACTTC. Protein sequence: CASSYSNRRGEQYF.

This clonotype appeared many times. This rearrangement joins TRBV10-2 to TRBJ2-1; 10 bases fit TRBD2. V was clipped by 3 bases and J by 9 bases; unmatched bases: 5. This CDR3 is 14 amino acids long. Germline V CDR1 and CDR2: WSHSY, SAAADI. The CDR3 protein is CASSEAGGSGEQFF. Here the CDR3 DNA reads TGCGCCAGCAGTGAAGCGGGAGGGTCGGGTGAGCAGTTCTTC.

The chain joins TRBV7-6 to TRBJ2-7, with D possibly matching TRBD1 (5 bases). The CDR3 length is 16 residues. V dropped 1 base and J dropped 1 base, with 14 bases sitting between them. The germline CDR1 and CDR2 sequences are SGHVS and FNYEAQ. CDR3 sequence reads: CASSLVIAGLSYEQYF. DNA of the CDR3: TGTGCCAGCAGCTTAGTCATCGCAGGGTTGTCCTACGAGCAGTACTTC.

V and J are TRBV29-1 and TRBJ2-7; unclear D gene. This CDR3 is 11 amino acids long. Trimming took off 8 bases at V and 4 bases at J, with 12 bases between the two ends. Germline V gene data show CDR1 as SQVTM and CDR2 as ANQGSEA. DNA of the CDR3: TGCAGCTTCTCGGACGGATACGAGCAGTACTTC. Residues: CSFSDGYEQYF.

The J gene is TRBJ2-7, the V gene TRBV18; 13 positions match TRBD2. J was trimmed by 3 bases and V by 2 bases; bases with no gene match: 7. This CDR3 region has 17 residues. Germline V gene lookup returns CDR1 KGHSH and CDR2 LQKENI. CDR3 DNA sequence: TGTGCCAGCTCACCAGGACTAGCGGGGGAGTTTTTCTACGAGCAGTACTTC. Residues: CASSPGLAGEFFYEQYF.

The V gene is TRBV5-5, the J gene TRBJ2-1, with 10 nucleotides matching TRBD1. V shed 3 bases and J 8 bases; nucleotides not matched to a gene: 2. The CDR3 extends over 13 amino acids. Looked up from germline, CDR1 is SGHKS and CDR2 is YYEKEE (reference sequence). Written as DNA, the CDR3 is TGTGCCAGCAGCTCGGGACAGGGGTATGAGCAGTTCTTC. Its translation: CASSSGQGYEQFF.

The rearrangement links TRBV7-9 to TRBJ2-2; D may be TRBD1 or TRBD2 (5 bases each). V was shortened by 3 bases and J by 5 bases, with 16 bases between the two germline ends. Per germline, CDR1 SEHNR and CDR2 FQNEAQ (reference sequence). The CDR3 runs to 16 residues. The CDR3 sequence: CASSFGLGPKTGELFF. DNA for the CDR3: TGTGCCAGCAGCTTTGGGCTGGGACCCAAAACCGGGGAGCTGTTTTTT.

The chain carries TRBV6-5 and TRBJ2-2, with D perhaps matching TRBD1 (6 bases). This CDR3 comprises 14 residues. CDR1 is MNHEY, CDR2 SVGAGI, per germline. V was trimmed by 4 bases and J by 4 bases, leaving 10 bases between them. The CDR3 protein is CASSSGTLTGELFF. The CDR3 bases are TGTGCCAGCAGTTCCGGGACACTCACCGGGGAGCTGTTTTTT.

The CDR3 DNA reads TGTGCCAGCAGCCTAGGACTAGCCCTTAGAGCGGAGACCCAGTACTTC. This translates into CASSLGLALRAETQYF. The chain carries TRBV5-6 and TRBJ2-5, with 8 bases aligning to TRBD2. The CDR3 spans 16 residues. In germline, CDR1 is SGHDT, CDR2 YYEEEE. J was trimmed by 5 bases and V by 4 bases; bases with no gene match: 13.

V usage is TRBV20-1 and J usage is TRBJ1-6; tentatively, D is TRBD1 (6 bases). Looked up from germline, CDR1 is DFQATT and CDR2 is SNEGSKA (reference sequence). CDR3 length: 15 amino acids. Trimming removed 3 bases at V and 8 bases at J, with 17 bases between. CDR3 in amino acids: CSARRPGTIDSPLHF. The CDR3, as DNA: TGCAGTGCTAGGCGTCCAGGGACAATTGATTCACCCCTCCACTTT.

This clonotype was seen more than once but under ten times. The V gene is TRBV5-1, the J gene TRBJ2-7; possible D gene TRBD2, 7 bases. The CDR3 has 18 residues. The V end was cut by 1 base, the J end by 4 bases, with 24 bases between. In germline, CDR1 is SGHRS, CDR2 YFSETQ. CDR3 loop: CASSLQDHRDYGQYEQYF. Here the CDR3 DNA reads TGCGCCAGCAGCTTGCAGGACCACCGGGACTACGGACAGTACGAGCAGTACTTC.

The table lists this clonotype with many counts. This chain links TRBV5-1 with TRBJ2-2; 7 positions agree with TRBD1. CDR3 length: 15 residues. Germline CDR1 and CDR2: SGHRS and YFSETQ. V dropped 0 bases and J dropped 5; count of bases not matched to a gene: 4. This CDR3 reads CASSLGQGLTGELFF. CDR3 nucleotides: TGCGCCAGCAGCTTGGGACAGGGCCTAACCGGGGAGCTGTTTTTT.

In this sample, this clonotype turned up once. This sequence joins TRBV29-1 and TRBJ2-5; maybe TRBD1 (6 bases). The germline CDR1 and CDR2 sequences are SQVTM and ANQGSEA. Deletions cut 5 bases from V and 8 bases from J, with 12 bases between. The CDR3 extends over 11 amino acids. CDR3 in DNA: TGCAGCGTTTGGCAGGGGAGTACCCAGTACTTC. It encodes CSVWQGSTQYF.

The chain recombines TRBV20-1 with TRBJ2-1, with 12 nucleotides matching TRBD1. Germline CDR1 is DFQATT and CDR2 is SNEGSKA (reference sequence). J was trimmed by 3 bases and V by 6 bases; bases with no gene match: 6. This CDR3 comprises 15 residues. CDR3 sequence (DNA): TGCAGTGCACGAGGGACAGGGGGCTTCTACAATGAGCAGTTCTTC. Its translation: CSARGTGGFYNEQFF.

This clonotype was recorded a few times. The chain couples TRBV19 to TRBJ1-1; tentatively, D is TRBD1 (5 bases). The germline V gene has CDR1 LNHDA and CDR2 SQIVND (reference sequence). The germline V and J ends were trimmed by 5 bases and 0 bases, with 25 bases remaining between them. There are 19 residues in the CDR3. The CDR3 loop reads CASSRSRVARVGMNTEAFF. The CDR3, as DNA: TGTGCCAGTAGTCGATCGAGGGTGGCCAGGGTTGGAATGAACACTGAAGCTTTCTTT.

About this clonotype itself: One end of the junction is discordant with germline, which a read error may explain. This sequence joins TRBV7-9 and TRBJ2-3; D not certain. The CDR3 totals 11 residues. Germline CDR1 reads SEHNR; CDR2 reads FQNEAQ (reference sequence). DNA for the CDR3: TGTGCCAGCAGCTTTAGGGATACGCTGTATTTT. This gives the protein CASSFRDTLYF.

The V and J genes are TRBV27 and TRBJ2-1; a possible D gene is TRBD1 (6 bases). Trimming took 5 bases from V and 4 from J, leaving 21 bases between them. Germline CDR1 reads MNHEY; CDR2 reads SMNVEV (reference sequence). The CDR3 has 17 residues. The DNA of the CDR3 is TGTGCCAGCAGTCTAACAAACGGGTACAGGGCATACAATGAGCAGTTCTTC. As protein: CASSLTNGYRAYNEQFF.

The chain recombines TRBV18 with TRBJ2-1; the match to TRBD2 covers 12 bases. Germline V CDR1 and CDR2: KGHSH, LQKENI. V lost 5 bases to trimming and J lost 4 bases; unmatched junction nucleotides: 21. CDR3 length: 21 amino acids. In nucleotides, the CDR3 is TGTGCCAGCTCAAATTCCCCGTCGGGCCTAGCGGGAGGGCCCGGATACAATGAGCAGTTCTTC. It codes for CASSNSPSGLAGGPGYNEQFF. The full variable domain, rest sourced from reference TRBV18 and TRBJ2-1, is NAGVMQNPRHLVRRRGQEARLRCSPMKGHSHVYWYRQLPEEGLKFMVYLQKENIIDESGMPKERFSAEFPKEGPSILRIQQVVRGDSAAYFCASSNSPSGLAGGPGYNEQFFGPGTRLTVL.

Concerning this clonotype itself: One junction end does not reproduce the germline sequence, and a read error may be involved. The chain employs TRBV7-8 and TRBJ2-2; 11 nucleotides match TRBD2. Germline assignment: CDR1 SGHVS and CDR2 FQNEAQ. The CDR3 has 15 amino acids. CDR3 sequence: CASSLAGGQSRELFF. CDR3 sequence (DNA): TGTGCCAGCAGCCTAGCGGGGGGTCAGAGCCGGGAGCTGTTTTTT.

The chain employs TRBV12-3 or TRBV12-4 and TRBJ2-7; TRBD1 matches 8 bases. The CDR3 has 14 amino acids. The ends lost 6 bases at V and 5 bases at J; junction bases unmatched: 9. This CDR3 is CASSNPTGANEQYF. CDR3 DNA: TGTGCCAGCAGCAACCCGACAGGGGCAAACGAGCAGTACTTC.

The chain links TRBV21-1 to TRBJ2-4; no check of the table's D call, TRBD2, against the DNA was made. TRBV21-1 is assigned pseudogene status. The CDR3 length is 15 residues. This chain's CDR3 is CASSTSLAGEGIQYF. The CDR3, as DNA: TGTGCCAGCAGCACCTCTTTAGCGGGAGAGGGCATTCAGTACTTC.